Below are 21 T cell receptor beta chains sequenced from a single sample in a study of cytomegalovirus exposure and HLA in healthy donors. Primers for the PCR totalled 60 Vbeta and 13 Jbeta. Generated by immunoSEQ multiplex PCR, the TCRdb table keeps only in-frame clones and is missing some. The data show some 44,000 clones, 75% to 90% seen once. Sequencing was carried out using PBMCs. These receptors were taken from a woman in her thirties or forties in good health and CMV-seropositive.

CDR3 coding DNA: TGTGCCAGCAGTCGCGGGGGGCAAGAGACCCAGTACTTC. Its translation is CASSRGGQETQYF. The V call is TRBV11-3, the J call TRBJ2-5, with TRBD2 matching over 8 bases. The V segment lost 6 bases and the J segment 2 bases; nucleotides outside the gene matches: 2. CDR1 is SGHNT and CDR2 is YENEEA in the germline V gene. The CDR3 sequence is 13 residues long.

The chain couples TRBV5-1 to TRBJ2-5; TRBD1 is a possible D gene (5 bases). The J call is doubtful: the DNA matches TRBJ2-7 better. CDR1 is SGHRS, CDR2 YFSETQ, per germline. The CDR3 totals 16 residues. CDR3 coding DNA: TGCGCCAGCAGCTTTACAGGTGTTTCATGGGCCTACGAGCAGTACTTC. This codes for CASSFTGVSWAYEQYF.

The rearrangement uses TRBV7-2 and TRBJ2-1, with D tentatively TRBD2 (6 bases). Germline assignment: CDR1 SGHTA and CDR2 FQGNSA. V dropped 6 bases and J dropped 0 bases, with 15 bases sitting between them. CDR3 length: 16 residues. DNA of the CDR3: TGTGCCAGCAGTCCGGGACTTAGAAGCTCCTACAATGAGCAGTTCTTC. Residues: CASSPGLRSSYNEQFF.

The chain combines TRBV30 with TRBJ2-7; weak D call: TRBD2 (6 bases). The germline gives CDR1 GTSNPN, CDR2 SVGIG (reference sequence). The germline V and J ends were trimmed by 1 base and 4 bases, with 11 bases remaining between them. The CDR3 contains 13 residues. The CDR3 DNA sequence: TGTGCCTGGAGTGGGGCGGGGATATACGAGCAGTACTTC. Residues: CAWSGAGIYEQYF.

CDR3 DNA sequence: TGTGCCAGCGCATCGGGCGGGACTGTGGGCGTCGTTAATGGTTTCTTT. Its protein product is CASASGGTVGVVNGFF. The J gene is TRBJ1-1, the V gene TRBV5-4; a weak D match, TRBD1 (5 bases). Germline lookup yields CDR1 SGHNT and CDR2 YYREEE (reference sequence). The CDR3 contains 16 residues. The V gene lost 7 bases and the J gene lost 13 bases, with 32 bases spanning the gap.

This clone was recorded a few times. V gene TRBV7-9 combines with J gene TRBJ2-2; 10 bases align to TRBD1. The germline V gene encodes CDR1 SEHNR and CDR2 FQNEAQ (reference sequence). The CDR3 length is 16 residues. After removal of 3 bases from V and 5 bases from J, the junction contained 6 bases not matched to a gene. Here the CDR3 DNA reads TGTGCCAGCAGCTTTGGGGACAGGGGCCATACCGGGGAGCTGTTTTTT. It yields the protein CASSFGDRGHTGELFF. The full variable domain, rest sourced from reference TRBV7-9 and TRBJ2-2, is DTGVSQNPRHKITKRGQNVTFRCDPISEHNRLYWYRQTLGQGPEFLTYFQNEAQLEKSRLLSDRFSAERPKGSFSTLEIQRTEQGDSAMYLCASSFGDRGHTGELFFGEGSRLTVL.

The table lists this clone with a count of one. Here the CDR3 DNA reads TGTGCCAGCAGCCTGGGACAGGGAAGCAATCAGCCCCAGCATTTT. This gives the protein CASSLGQGSNQPQHF. The gene calls are TRBV5-4 and TRBJ1-5, with 9 bases aligning to TRBD1. V shed 4 bases, J shed 1 base, and the junction held 3 bases outside the gene matches. The CDR3 loop spans 15 amino acids. The germline V gene encodes CDR1 SGHNT and CDR2 YYREEE (reference sequence).

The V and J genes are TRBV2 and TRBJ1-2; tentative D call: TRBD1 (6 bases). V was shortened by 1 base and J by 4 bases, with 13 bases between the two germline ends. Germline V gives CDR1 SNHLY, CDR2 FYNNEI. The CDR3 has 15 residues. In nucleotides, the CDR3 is TGTGCCAGCAGTGAAGAGGCAGGGGCCTTCTATGGCTACACCTTC. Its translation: CASSEEAGAFYGYTF.

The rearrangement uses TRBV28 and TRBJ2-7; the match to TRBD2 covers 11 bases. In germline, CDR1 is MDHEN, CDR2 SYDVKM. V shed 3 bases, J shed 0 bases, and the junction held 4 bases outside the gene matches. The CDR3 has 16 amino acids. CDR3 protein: CASSFPLAGGSYEQYF. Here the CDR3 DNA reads TGTGCCAGCAGTTTCCCTCTAGCGGGAGGCTCCTACGAGCAGTACTTC. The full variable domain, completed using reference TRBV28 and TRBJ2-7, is DVKVTQSSRYLVKRTGEKVFLECVQDMDHENMFWYRQDPGLGLRLIYFSYDVKMKEKGDIPEGYSVSREKKERFSLILESASTNQTSMYLCASSFPLAGGSYEQYFGPGTRLTVT.

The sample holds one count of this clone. The CDR3 loop reads CASSLVGEPFYEQYF. The DNA for the CDR3 is TGTGCCAGCAGCTTGGTCGGGGAACCTTTCTACGAGCAGTACTTC. This chain joins TRBV5-6 and TRBJ2-5, with TRBD2 as a possible D gene (5 bases). The J call may be mistaken, given a closer DNA end match to TRBJ2-7. This CDR3 region has 15 residues. Germline values: CDR1 SGHDT, CDR2 YYEEEE.

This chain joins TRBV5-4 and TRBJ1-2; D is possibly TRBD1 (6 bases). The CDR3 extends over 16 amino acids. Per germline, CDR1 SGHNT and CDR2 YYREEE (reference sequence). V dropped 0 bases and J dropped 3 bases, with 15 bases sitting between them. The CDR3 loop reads CASSLEGGVPYYGYTF. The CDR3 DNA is TGTGCCAGCAGCTTGGAAGGGGGGGTTCCTTACTATGGCTACACCTTC.

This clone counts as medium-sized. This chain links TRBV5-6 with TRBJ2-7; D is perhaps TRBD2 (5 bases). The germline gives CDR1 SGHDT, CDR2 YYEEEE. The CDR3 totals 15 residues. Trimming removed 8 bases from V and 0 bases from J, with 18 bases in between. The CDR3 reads CASHPDGGSSYEQYF. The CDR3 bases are TGTGCCAGTCATCCGGACGGAGGATCCTCCTACGAGCAGTACTTC.

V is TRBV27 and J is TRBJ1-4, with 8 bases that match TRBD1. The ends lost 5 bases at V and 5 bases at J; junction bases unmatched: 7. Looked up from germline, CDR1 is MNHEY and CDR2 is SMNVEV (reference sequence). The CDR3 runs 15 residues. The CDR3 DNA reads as TGTGCCAGCAGTGGCAGGGGGCTCCCCAATGAAAAACTGTTTTTT. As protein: CASSGRGLPNEKLFF. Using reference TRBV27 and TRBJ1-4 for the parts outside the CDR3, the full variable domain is EAQVTQNPRYLITVTGKKLTVTCSQNMNHEYMSWYRQDPGLGLRQIYYSMNVEVTDKGDVPEGYKVSRKEKRNFPLILESPSPNQTSLYFCASSGRGLPNEKLFFGSGTQLSVL.

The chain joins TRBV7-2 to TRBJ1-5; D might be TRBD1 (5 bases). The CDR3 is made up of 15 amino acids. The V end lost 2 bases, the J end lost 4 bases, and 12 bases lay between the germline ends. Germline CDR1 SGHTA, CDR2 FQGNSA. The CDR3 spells CASSLTQGGNQPQHF. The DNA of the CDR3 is TGTGCCAGCAGCTTAACCCAGGGTGGGAATCAGCCCCAGCATTTT.

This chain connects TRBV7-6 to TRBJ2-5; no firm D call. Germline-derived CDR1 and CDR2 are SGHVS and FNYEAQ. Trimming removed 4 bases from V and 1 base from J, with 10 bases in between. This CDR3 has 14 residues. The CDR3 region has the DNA TGTGCCAGCAGCTCAAACAGCCTCCAAGAGACCCAGTACTTC. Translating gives CASSSNSLQETQYF.

CDR3 bases: TGTGCCAGCAGCTTTCTGAGCGGTCTAAGCTCCTACGAGCAGTACTTC. Translating gives CASSFLSGLSSYEQYF. The J gene is TRBJ2-7, the V gene TRBV5-5, with D possibly TRBD2 on 5 matching bases. The CDR3 totals 16 residues. Deletions cut 2 bases from V and 0 bases from J, with 15 bases between. Germline-derived CDR1 and CDR2 are SGHKS and YYEKEE (reference sequence). Combining the CDR3 with reference TRBV5-5 and TRBJ2-7 gives the whole variable domain DAGVTQSPTHLIKTRGQQVTLRCSPISGHKSVSWYQQVLGQGPQFIFQYYEKEERGRGNFPDRFSARQFPNYSSELNVNALLLGDSALYLCASSFLSGLSSYEQYFGPGTRLTVT.

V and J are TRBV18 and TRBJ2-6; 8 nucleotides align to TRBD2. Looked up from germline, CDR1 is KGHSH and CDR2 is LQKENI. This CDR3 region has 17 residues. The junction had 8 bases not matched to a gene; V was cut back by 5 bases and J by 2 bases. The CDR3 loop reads CASSLLAVEPGANVLTF. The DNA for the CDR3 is TGTGCCAGCTCATTACTAGCGGTGGAGCCTGGGGCCAACGTCCTGACTTTC.

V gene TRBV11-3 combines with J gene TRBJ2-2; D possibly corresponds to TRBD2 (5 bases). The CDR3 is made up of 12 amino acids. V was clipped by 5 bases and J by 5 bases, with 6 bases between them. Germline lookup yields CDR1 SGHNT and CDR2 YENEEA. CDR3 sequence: CASSRETGELFF. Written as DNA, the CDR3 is TGTGCCAGCAGCCGGGAAACCGGGGAGCTGTTTTTT. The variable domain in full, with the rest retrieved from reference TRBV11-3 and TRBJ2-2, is EAGVVQSPRYKIIEKKQPVAFWCNPISGHNTLYWYLQNLGQGPELLIRYENEEAVDDSQLPKDRFSAERLKGVDSTLKIQPAELGDSAVYLCASSRETGELFFGEGSRLTVL.

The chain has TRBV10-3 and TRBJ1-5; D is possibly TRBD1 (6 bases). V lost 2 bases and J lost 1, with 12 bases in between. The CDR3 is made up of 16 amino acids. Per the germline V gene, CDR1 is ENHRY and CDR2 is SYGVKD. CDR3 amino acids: CAISEGVGASNQPQHF. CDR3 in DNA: TGTGCCATCAGTGAGGGTGTGGGGGCAAGCAATCAGCCCCAGCATTTT.

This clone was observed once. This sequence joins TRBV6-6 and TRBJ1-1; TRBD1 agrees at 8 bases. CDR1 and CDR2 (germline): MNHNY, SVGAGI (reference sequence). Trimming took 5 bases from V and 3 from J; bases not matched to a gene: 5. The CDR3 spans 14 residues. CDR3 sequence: CASSPQGADTEAFF. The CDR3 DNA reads TGTGCCAGCAGTCCTCAGGGGGCGGACACTGAAGCTTTCTTT.

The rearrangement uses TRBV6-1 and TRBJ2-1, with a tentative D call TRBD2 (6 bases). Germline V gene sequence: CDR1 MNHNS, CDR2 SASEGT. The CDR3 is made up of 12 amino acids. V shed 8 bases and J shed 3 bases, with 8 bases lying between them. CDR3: CASGGVYNEQFF. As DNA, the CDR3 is TGTGCCAGCGGAGGGGTCTACAATGAGCAGTTCTTC.